Each of the 24 T cell receptor beta chains below was sequenced from the same sample in a study of blood T cell repertoires in COVID-19. The protocol was immunoSEQ multiplex PCR, while the TCRdb copy is restricted to in-frame clones and leaves out a portion. The sample holds 210,000 or so clones, 89% seen once. Specimen: peripheral blood. The receptors come from a woman aged 40 to 50 with acute or convalescent COVID-19.

V and J are TRBV5-1 and TRBJ1-1, with 8 bases that match TRBD1. Germline V gene sequence: CDR1 SGHRS, CDR2 YFSETQ. V trimming: 4 bases; J trimming: 2 bases; junction bases outside the gene matches: 13. This CDR3 is built from 17 residues. Here the CDR3 reads CASSQPDRGPENTEAFF. The CDR3 DNA sequence: TGCGCCAGCAGCCAGCCAGACAGGGGTCCAGAAAACACTGAAGCTTTCTTT.

The V gene is TRBV2, the J gene TRBJ2-3; maybe TRBD2 (5 bases). The V end was cut by 5 bases, the J end by 3 bases, with 18 bases between. CDR3 length equals 16 residues. Germline CDR1 reads SNHLY; CDR2 reads FYNNEI. This CDR3 is CASSRTSRLATDTQYF. The CDR3, as DNA: TGTGCCAGCAGTCGTACTTCCCGTCTAGCTACAGATACGCAGTATTTT.

The V call is TRBV5-6, the J call TRBJ2-1, with 9 bases aligning to TRBD1. This CDR3 has 15 amino acids. After removal of 4 bases from V and 8 bases from J, the junction contained 10 bases not matched to a gene. Germline lookup yields CDR1 SGHDT and CDR2 YYEEEE. CDR3 loop: CASSGVGQGLYEQFF. The CDR3 region has the DNA TGTGCCAGCAGCGGGGTGGGACAGGGATTATATGAGCAGTTCTTC.

This chain links TRBV5-4 with TRBJ2-5, with 10 bases identical to TRBD2. CDR3 length: 15 amino acids. With 5 bases clipped from V and 2 bases from J, the junction kept 6 bases outside the gene matches. Germline-derived CDR1 and CDR2 are SGHNT and YYREEE (reference sequence). The CDR3 bases are TGTGCCAGCAGTTTACTAGCGGGGCCTCAAGAGACCCAGTACTTC. Protein sequence: CASSLLAGPQETQYF.

The gene calls are TRBV5-1 and TRBJ1-1; TRBD1 matches at 11 bases. This CDR3 is built from 17 residues. Germline V gives CDR1 SGHRS, CDR2 YFSETQ. Trimming cost V 3 bases and J 0 bases; bases outside gene matches: 7. The CDR3 loop reads CASSSTGQGALNTEAFF. For the CDR3, the DNA is TGCGCCAGCAGCTCGACCGGACAGGGGGCTTTGAACACTGAAGCTTTCTTT. The full variable domain, with the rest looked up from reference TRBV5-1 and TRBJ1-1, is KAGVTQTPRYLIKTRGQQVTLSCSPISGHRSVSWYQQTPGQGLQFLFEYFSETQRNKGNFPGRFSGRQFSNSRSEMNVSTLELGDSALYLCASSSTGQGALNTEAFFGQGTRLTVV.

V and J are TRBV6-1 and TRBJ2-7; D possibly corresponds to TRBD1 (6 bases). V shed 3 bases and J shed 3 bases, with 12 bases lying between them. CDR3 size: 14 residues. Germline CDR1 is MNHNS and CDR2 is SASEGT. The CDR3 DNA sequence: TGTGCCAGCAGTGACGGGGTAGGGGGCTACGAGCAGTACGTC. Translated: CASSDGVGGYEQYV.

This chain connects TRBV6-6 to TRBJ1-6; the D is unclear. The CDR3 is 13 residues long. Germline V CDR1 and CDR2: MNHNY, SVGAGI (reference sequence). Trimming shortened V by 8 bases and J by 7 bases, and 12 bases separated the two germline ends. CDR3 protein: CASLIRGNSPLHF. CDR3 in DNA: TGTGCCAGCTTAATAAGAGGGAATTCACCCCTCCACTTT.

The chain links TRBV28 to TRBJ1-1; perhaps TRBD1 as D (6 bases). Germline V gene sequence: CDR1 MDHEN, CDR2 SYDVKM. The CDR3 is made up of 14 amino acids. Trimming took off 3 bases at V and 3 bases at J, with 11 bases between the two ends. CDR3 loop: CASSLSQGYTEAFF. The DNA for the CDR3 is TGTGCCAGCAGTTTGAGTCAGGGGTACACTGAAGCTTTCTTT.

CDR3 residues: CASSDPGQLYGYTF. The CDR3 DNA reads TGTGCCAGTAGTGACCCGGGACAACTCTATGGCTACACCTTC. V and J are TRBV19 and TRBJ1-2; D is possibly TRBD1 (6 bases). CDR1 is LNHDA, CDR2 SQIVND, per germline (reference sequence). Trimming cost V 5 bases and J 4 bases, with 14 bases left between them. The CDR3 is 14 amino acids.

The rearrangement links TRBV7-9 to TRBJ2-1, with 11 bases lining up with TRBD2. Germline V gene data show CDR1 as SEHNR and CDR2 as FQNEAQ (reference sequence). Unmatched junction bases numbered 15, after V lost 2 bases and J lost 6 bases. CDR3 length equals 19 residues. For the CDR3, the DNA is TGTGCCAGCAGCTTATCAACTAGCGGGGGACCCACGTTTCCCAATGAGCAGTTCTTC. Its translation is CASSLSTSGGPTFPNEQFF.

The CDR3 reads CASSLRVGTEAFF. The CDR3 DNA is TGTGCCAGCAGTCTCAGGGTGGGCACTGAAGCTTTCTTT. This chain joins TRBV27 and TRBJ1-1, with D maybe TRBD1 (5 bases). Looked up from germline, CDR1 is MNHEY and CDR2 is SMNVEV (reference sequence). The ends were cut back, 5 bases at V and 4 bases at J, with 11 bases in the middle. The CDR3 sequence is 13 residues long.

This clone was recorded once. This chain connects TRBV5-6 to TRBJ1-1; maybe TRBD1 (5 bases). This CDR3 region has 15 residues. Germline loops: CDR1 SGHDT, CDR2 YYEEEE. V lost 4 bases, J lost 0 bases, and 13 bases lay in between. CDR3 loop: CASSLQGSVNTEAFF. DNA of the CDR3: TGTGCCAGCAGCCTGCAGGGTTCCGTGAACACTGAAGCTTTCTTT.

The V gene is TRBV9, the J gene TRBJ2-7; possible D gene TRBD1, 6 bases. The CDR3 contains 16 residues. Trimming removed 1 base from V and 7 bases from J, with 21 bases in between. The germline CDR1 and CDR2 sequences are SGDLS and YYNGEE. The CDR3: CASSVKPSGQGLEQYV. CDR3 coding DNA: TGTGCCAGCAGCGTAAAACCCTCCGGTCAGGGGCTGGAGCAGTACGTC.

This chain connects TRBV24-1 to TRBJ1-1; D call uncertain. V lost 1 base, J lost 5 bases, and 7 bases lay in between. CDR1 is KGHDR and CDR2 is SFDVKD in the germline V gene. The CDR3 is 13 amino acids. The CDR3 loop is CATSDFGGTEAFF. CDR3 DNA: TGTGCCACCAGTGATTTTGGCGGAACTGAAGCTTTCTTT.

CDR3: CASSPQGGSTEAFF. DNA of the CDR3: TGTGCCAGCAGCCCTCAGGGAGGAAGCACTGAAGCTTTCTTT. The chain couples TRBV7-3 to TRBJ1-1, with D tentatively TRBD1 (5 bases). Trimming cost V 5 bases and J 4 bases, with 14 bases left between them. The CDR3 is 14 amino acids. Germline V gene data show CDR1 as SGHTA and CDR2 as FQGTGA.

The CDR3 sequence is CASSKRQGSDGYTF. The CDR3, as DNA: TGTGCCAGCAGCAAAAGACAGGGCTCGGATGGCTACACCTTC. The chain recombines TRBV6-5 with TRBJ1-2, with TRBD1 matching over 7 bases. The germline V gene has CDR1 MNHEY and CDR2 SVGAGI. There are 14 residues in the CDR3. V lost 6 bases, J lost 6 bases, and 10 bases stayed unmatched.

This chain connects TRBV10-1 to TRBJ1-5, with D possibly matching TRBD1 (6 bases). V was cut by 6 bases and J by 8 bases, with 17 bases left in between. Per germline, CDR1 WNHNN and CDR2 SYGVQD (reference sequence). The CDR3 sequence is 14 residues long. The CDR3 loop reads CASSADRTTKPQHF. The CDR3, as DNA: TGCGCCAGCAGCGCGGACAGAACCACCAAGCCCCAGCATTTT.

The rearrangement joins TRBV19 to TRBJ2-6; TRBD1 agrees at 8 bases. From germline, CDR1 is LNHDA and CDR2 SQIVND (reference sequence). The CDR3 is made up of 17 amino acids. V trimming: 6 bases; J trimming: 0 bases; junction bases outside the gene matches: 7. As DNA, the CDR3 is TGTGCCAGTAGCTTCGGGACAGGCAGCTCTGGGGCCAACGTCCTGACTTTC. Protein product: CASSFGTGSSGANVLTF.

This clone has only one observation. V gene TRBV5-5 combines with J gene TRBJ2-5; D is ambiguous. Trimming stripped 0 bases from V and 1 base from J, with 7 bases between. The CDR3 is 14 residues long. From germline, CDR1 is SGHKS and CDR2 YYEKEE (reference sequence). CDR3 bases: TGTGCCAGCAGCTTGGTACCAGGCCAAGAGACCCAGTACTTC. Its translation is CASSLVPGQETQYF.

This chain connects TRBV7-9 to TRBJ1-4; TRBD1 matches at 8 bases. CDR1 is SEHNR, CDR2 FQNEAQ, per germline (reference sequence). V trimming: 5 bases; J trimming: 8 bases; junction bases outside the gene matches: 10. The CDR3 consists of 15 residues. In DNA form, the CDR3 reads TGTGCCAGCAGCACCCTCCAGGGGGCAGACGAAAAACTGTTTTTT. This codes for CASSTLQGADEKLFF.

V and J are TRBV5-4 and TRBJ2-5; possibly TRBD1 for D (6 bases). This CDR3 comprises 13 residues. Germline loops: CDR1 SGHNT, CDR2 YYREEE (reference sequence). Trimming stripped 1 base from V and 4 bases from J, with 8 bases between. CDR3: CASSLPQGETQYF. The DNA of the CDR3 is TGTGCCAGCAGCTTGCCACAGGGAGAGACCCAGTACTTC.

This chain connects TRBV11-2 to TRBJ2-3, with 9 bases matching TRBD2. V lost 4 bases to trimming and J lost 2 bases; unmatched junction nucleotides: 7. The CDR3 covers 16 residues. Germline CDR1 SGHAT, CDR2 FQNNGV. The CDR3 nucleotides read TGTGCCAGCAGCTCCCTAACTAGCGGGTACACAGATACGCAGTATTTT. It specifies CASSSLTSGYTDTQYF.

The chain recombines TRBV30 with TRBJ1-5; possible D gene TRBD1, 5 bases. From germline, CDR1 is GTSNPN and CDR2 SVGIG (reference sequence). The CDR3 runs to 15 residues. V dropped 0 bases and J dropped 7 bases, with 16 bases sitting between them. The CDR3 is CAWSVPGLGGQPQHF. CDR3 in DNA: TGTGCCTGGAGTGTACCTGGGCTTGGGGGGCAGCCCCAGCATTTT.

The rearrangement joins TRBV19 to TRBJ1-2, with 8 positions matching TRBD1. The CDR3 is 14 residues long. The germline gives CDR1 LNHDA, CDR2 SQIVND (reference sequence). J lost 4 bases, V lost 6 bases, and 7 bases had no gene match. CDR3 loop: CASRPSDRVYGYTF. The CDR3 nucleotides read TGTGCCAGTAGGCCTTCGGACAGGGTCTATGGCTACACCTTC.